This T cell receptor (beta chain) came from a study of cytomegalovirus exposure and HLA in healthy donors. The PCR was carried out with 60 Vbeta primers and 13 Jbeta primers. Libraries were prepared by immunoSEQ multiplex PCR; TCRdb keeps only in-frame clonotypes and omits some of them. The sample contains some 190,000 clones, about 9% of which appear only once. Germline trimming cut 0 bases from V and 5 bases from J; bases unmatched to any gene: 8. The CDR3 length is 17 residues. Germline V gene lookup returns CDR1 SGHDT and CDR2 YYEEEE. This clone has only a few counts. Other nucleotide sequences in the sample specify the same CDR3.

Sequencing input: PBMCs. The clonotype originates from a woman in her 30s in good health and CMV-seropositive. This chain uses TRBV5-6 with TRBJ2-3; 11 nucleotides agree with TRBD2. This CDR3 is CASSLVLAGGVGDTQYF. The CDR3 DNA is TGTGCCAGCAGCTTGGTCCTAGCGGGAGGAGTGGGAGATACGCAGTATTTT.